These 9 T cell receptor beta chains originate from one sample sequenced in a study of shared clonotypes between healthy human individuals. Data came from immunoSEQ multiplex PCR; TCRdb stores just in-frame clones and leaves some out. The table has approximately 1,000,000 clones, approximately 80% seen once. What was sequenced was memory CD4+ T cells from PBMCs. The subset was: CD45RA-negative fraction. These receptors originate from a young man in good health. Some clones in this sample may be carry-over from other donors' samples.

This rearrangement joins TRBV28 to TRBJ1-4; 9 bases agree with TRBD1. The germline V gene encodes CDR1 MDHEN and CDR2 SYDVKM. The V and J ends lost 3 bases and 1 base, in that order; junction bases with no gene match: 3. This CDR3 comprises 16 residues. The CDR3: CASSLTGGRTNEKLFF. DNA for the CDR3: TGTGCCAGCAGTTTGACAGGGGGGCGAACTAATGAAAAACTGTTTTTT.

The V and J genes are TRBV30 and TRBJ2-3; tentatively, D is TRBD2 (6 bases). The V gene's germline CDR1 is GTSNPN and CDR2 SVGIG (reference sequence). The CDR3 runs to 13 residues. Deletions cut 3 bases from V and 4 bases from J, with 11 bases between. Here the CDR3 DNA reads TGTGCCTGGAGCTCCTGGGGGGCAGATACGCAGTATTTT. As protein: CAWSSWGADTQYF. Filled out from reference TRBV30 and TRBJ2-3, the complete variable domain reads SQTIHQWPATLVQPVGSPLSLECTVEGTSNPNLYWYRQAAGRGLQLLFYSVGIGQISSEVPQNLSASRPQDRQFILSSKKLLLSDSGFYLCAWSSWGADTQYFGPGTRLTVL.

CDR3 sequence (DNA): TGTGCCAGTAGGCGGACAGGGGCGAACACCGGGGAGCTGTTTTTT. As protein: CASRRTGANTGELFF. The chain links TRBV19 to TRBJ2-2, with 9 bases fitting TRBD1. Germline trimming cut 6 bases from V and 0 bases from J; bases unmatched to any gene: 2. This CDR3 has 15 residues. Per the germline V gene, CDR1 is LNHDA and CDR2 is SQIVND (reference sequence). Using reference TRBV19 and TRBJ2-2 for the parts outside the CDR3, the full variable domain is DGGITQSPKYLFRKEGQNVTLSCEQNLNHDAMYWYRQDPGQGLRLIYYSQIVNDFQKGDIAEGYSVSREKKESFPLTVTSAQKNPTAFYLCASRRTGANTGELFFGEGSRLTVL.

The chain has TRBV10-3 and TRBJ2-7, with TRBD1 as a possible D gene (5 bases). V gave up 6 bases and J gave up 2 bases, with 17 bases separating them. The germline CDR1 and CDR2 sequences are ENHRY and SYGVKD. CDR3 size: 15 residues. CDR3: CAISPMGQGPYEQYF. The CDR3 bases are TGTGCCATCAGCCCCATGGGCCAGGGTCCCTACGAGCAGTACTTC.

V usage is TRBV7-2 and J usage is TRBJ2-7, with TRBD1 as a possible D gene (5 bases). This CDR3 spans 12 amino acids. Germline V gene lookup returns CDR1 SGHTA and CDR2 FQGNSA. The V end was cut by 2 bases, the J end by 9 bases, with 11 bases between. The CDR3 nucleotides read TGTGCCAGCAGCTTAAGGGGAACAGGGCAGTACTTC. It is translated as CASSLRGTGQYF.

The chain is built from TRBV18 and TRBJ2-2; the D is unclear. CDR3 length equals 14 residues. The V and J ends lost 2 bases and 7 bases respectively, with 11 bases between them. Germline V gene data show CDR1 as KGHSH and CDR2 as LQKENI. The CDR3 region is CASSPSPPGGELFF. For the CDR3, the DNA is TGTGCCAGCTCACCATCCCCTCCGGGCGGGGAGCTGTTTTTT. Full variable domain (remainder filled in from reference TRBV18 and TRBJ2-2): NAGVMQNPRHLVRRRGQEARLRCSPMKGHSHVYWYRQLPEEGLKFMVYLQKENIIDESGMPKERFSAEFPKEGPSILRIQQVVRGDSAAYFCASSPSPPGGELFFGEGSRLTVL.

This sequence joins TRBV4-1 and TRBJ1-5, with D possibly being TRBD1 (5 bases). Germline-derived CDR1 and CDR2 are MGHRA and YSYEKL. The CDR3 has 16 amino acids. V was cut by 0 bases and J by 7 bases, with 16 bases left in between. CDR3 DNA sequence: TGCGCCAGCAGCCAAGATGTTGTTGGGGGGAGGCAGCCCCAGCATTTT. It is translated as CASSQDVVGGRQPQHF.

The J gene is TRBJ1-2, the V gene TRBV28; TRBD1 matches at 12 bases. Germline lookup yields CDR1 MDHEN and CDR2 SYDVKM. This CDR3 contains 16 residues. V lost 2 bases, J lost 5 bases, and 6 bases stayed unmatched. The CDR3 loop is CASSLGGTGGNYGYTF. The DNA for the CDR3 is TGTGCCAGCAGTTTAGGAGGGACAGGGGGCAATTATGGCTACACCTTC.

This clone was seen a handful of times. The chain is built from TRBV28 and TRBJ1-2; 8 bases agree with TRBD1. CDR3 length equals 16 residues. Germline V CDR1 and CDR2: MDHEN, SYDVKM. V lost 8 bases and J lost 2; bases outside the gene matches: 13. Written as DNA, the CDR3 is TGTGCCAGCCGTCCAGGGGGCGCGACTAGAAACTATGGCTACACCTTC. Protein: CASRPGGATRNYGYTF.